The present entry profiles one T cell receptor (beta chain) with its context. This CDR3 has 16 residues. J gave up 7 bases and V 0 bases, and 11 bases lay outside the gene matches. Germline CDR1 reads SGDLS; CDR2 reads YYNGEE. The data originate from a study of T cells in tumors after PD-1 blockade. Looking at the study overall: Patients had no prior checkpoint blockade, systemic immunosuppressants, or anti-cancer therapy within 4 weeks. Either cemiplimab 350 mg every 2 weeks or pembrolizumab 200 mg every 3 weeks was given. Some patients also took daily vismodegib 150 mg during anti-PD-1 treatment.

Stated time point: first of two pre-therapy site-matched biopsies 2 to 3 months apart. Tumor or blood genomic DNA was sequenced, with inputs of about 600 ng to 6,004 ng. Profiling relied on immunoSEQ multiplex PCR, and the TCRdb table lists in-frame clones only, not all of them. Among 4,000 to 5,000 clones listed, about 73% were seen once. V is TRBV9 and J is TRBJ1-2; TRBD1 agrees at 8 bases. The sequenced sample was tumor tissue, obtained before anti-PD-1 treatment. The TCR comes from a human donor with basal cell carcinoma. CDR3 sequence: CASSVALGQGMGGYTF. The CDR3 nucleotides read TGTGCCAGCAGCGTAGCTTTAGGACAGGGCATGGGTGGCTACACCTTC.